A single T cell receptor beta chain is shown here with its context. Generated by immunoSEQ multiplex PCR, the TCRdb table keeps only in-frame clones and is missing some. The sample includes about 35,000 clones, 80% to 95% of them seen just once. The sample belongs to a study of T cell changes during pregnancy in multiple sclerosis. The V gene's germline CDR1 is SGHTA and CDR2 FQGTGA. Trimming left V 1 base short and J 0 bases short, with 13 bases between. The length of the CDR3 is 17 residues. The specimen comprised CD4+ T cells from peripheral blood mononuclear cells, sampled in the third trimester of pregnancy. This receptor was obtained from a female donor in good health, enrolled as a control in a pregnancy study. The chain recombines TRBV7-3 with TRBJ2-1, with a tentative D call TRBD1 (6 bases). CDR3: CASSLRAGEGSYNEQFF. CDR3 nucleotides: TGTGCCAGCAGCTTAAGAGCAGGGGAAGGCTCCTACAATGAGCAGTTCTTC.